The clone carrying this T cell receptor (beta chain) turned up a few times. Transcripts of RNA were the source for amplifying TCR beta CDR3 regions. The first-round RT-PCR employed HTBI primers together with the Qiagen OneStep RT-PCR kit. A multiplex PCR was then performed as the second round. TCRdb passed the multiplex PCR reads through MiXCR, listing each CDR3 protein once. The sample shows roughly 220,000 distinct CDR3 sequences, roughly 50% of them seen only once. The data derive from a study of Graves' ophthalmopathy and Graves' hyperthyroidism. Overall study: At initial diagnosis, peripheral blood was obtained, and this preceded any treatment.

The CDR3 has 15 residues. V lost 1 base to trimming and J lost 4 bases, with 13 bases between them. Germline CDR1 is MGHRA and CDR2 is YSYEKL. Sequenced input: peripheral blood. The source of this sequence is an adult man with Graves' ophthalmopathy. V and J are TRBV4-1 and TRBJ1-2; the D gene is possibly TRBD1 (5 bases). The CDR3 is CASSQVGRAAYGYTF. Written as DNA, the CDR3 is TGCGCCAGCAGCCAAGTAGGCAGGGCGGCCTATGGCTACACCTTC.